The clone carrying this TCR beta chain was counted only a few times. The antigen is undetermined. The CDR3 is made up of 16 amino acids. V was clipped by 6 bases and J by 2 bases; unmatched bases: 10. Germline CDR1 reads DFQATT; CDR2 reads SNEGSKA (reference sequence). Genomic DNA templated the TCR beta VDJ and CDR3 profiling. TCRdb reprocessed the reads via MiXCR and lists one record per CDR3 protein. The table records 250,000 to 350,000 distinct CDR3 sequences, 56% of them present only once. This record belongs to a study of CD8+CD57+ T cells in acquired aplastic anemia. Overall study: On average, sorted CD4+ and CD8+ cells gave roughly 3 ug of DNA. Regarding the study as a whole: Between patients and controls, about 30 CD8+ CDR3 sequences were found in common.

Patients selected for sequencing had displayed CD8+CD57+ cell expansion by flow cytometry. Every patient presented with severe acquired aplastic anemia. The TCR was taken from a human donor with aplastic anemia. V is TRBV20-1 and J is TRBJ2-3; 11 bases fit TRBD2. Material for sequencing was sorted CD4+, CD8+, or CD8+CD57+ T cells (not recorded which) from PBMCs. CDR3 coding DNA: TGCAGTGCCCAGAGACTAGCGGGGACCTACACAGATACGCAGTATTTT. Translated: CSAQRLAGTYTDTQYF.